This is a list of T cell receptor beta chains from one sample in a study of T cell changes during pregnancy in multiple sclerosis. Data came from immunoSEQ multiplex PCR; TCRdb stores just in-frame clones and leaves some out. The sample yields 30,000 to 45,000 clones, over 75% seen once. Sample: CD4+ T cells from peripheral blood mononuclear cells, taken in the third trimester of pregnancy. Every receptor here comes from a female donor with multiple sclerosis, enrolled in a pregnancy study. CDR3s include the opening cysteine and the closing phenylalanine or tryptophan. The D gene is left open where the match is weak. Where a row states a size, it is once, few, many or the class of an expanded clone; other rows omit it.

size,V,length,D,J,CDR3,DNA
NA,TRBV11-2,12,TRBD1,TRBJ1-2,CASSSDRDGYTF,TGTGCCAGCAGCTCGGACAGGGATGGCTACACCTTC
NA,TRBV9,14,NA,TRBJ1-1,CASSVGHDSTEAFF,TGTGCCAGCAGCGTAGGACACGACAGCACTGAAGCTTTCTTT
NA,TRBV5-1,18,TRBD2,TRBJ2-7,CASSLVGPLAGASYEQYF,TGCGCCAGCAGCTTGGTAGGGCCACTAGCGGGAGCTTCCTACGAGCAGTACTTC
once,TRBV6-6,13,NA,TRBJ2-7,CASSLSVTYEQYF,TGTGCCAGCAGTCTGAGCGTGACCTACGAGCAGTACTTC
NA,TRBV27,14,NA,TRBJ2-7,CASTFRQGPYEQYF,TGTGCCAGCACCTTCAGGCAGGGCCCCTACGAGCAGTACTTC
once,TRBV25-1,15,NA,TRBJ2-5,CASMSYFGGSETQYF,TGTGCCAGCATGTCTTATTTTGGGGGGTCGGAGACCCAGTACTTC
NA,TRBV11-2,15,NA,TRBJ2-6,CASSFSASGANVLTF,TGTGCCAGCAGCTTCAGCGCCTCTGGGGCCAACGTCCTGACTTTC
once,TRBV5-1,15,TRBD1,TRBJ2-7,CASSHGTPGQGAQYF,TGCGCCAGCAGCCACGGAACACCGGGACAGGGTGCCCAGTACTTC
NA,TRBV16,17,TRBD2,TRBJ2-1,CASSQRPQREAYNEQFF,TGTGCCAGCAGCCAACGTCCCCAGCGGGAGGCTTACAATGAGCAGTTCTTC
few,TRBV5-5,17,TRBD1,TRBJ1-5,CASSLDPGQVSNQPQHF,TGTGCCAGCAGCTTGGATCCGGGACAGGTTAGCAATCAGCCCCAGCATTTT
NA,TRBV5-5,15,TRBD2,TRBJ2-1,CASSPGTSGPKVQFF,TGTGCCAGCAGCCCGGGGACTAGCGGGCCGAAGGTGCAGTTCTTC
NA,TRBV4-2,16,TRBD1,TRBJ1-2,CASSQGDREQGYGYTF,TGTGCCAGCAGCCAAGGGGACAGGGAGCAAGGCTATGGCTACACCTTC
NA,TRBV9,14,TRBD1,TRBJ1-4,CASSGGTGDEKLFF,TGTGCCAGCAGCGGCGGGACAGGGGACGAAAAACTGTTTTTT
NA,TRBV6-5,14,TRBD1,TRBJ1-5,CASSTGTGYQPQHF,TGTGCCAGCAGTACCGGGACAGGATATCAGCCCCAGCATTTT
NA,TRBV5-1,13,NA,TRBJ2-3,CASSYTSTDTQYF,TGCGCCAGCAGCTATACTAGCACAGATACGCAGTATTTT
few,TRBV7-9,17,NA,TRBJ2-6,CASVLGAGITGANVLTF,TGTGCCAGCGTCCTGGGGGCAGGTATTACTGGGGCCAACGTCCTGACTTTC
NA,TRBV7-6,18,TRBD1,TRBJ1-2,CASSLSPGQGASNYGYTF,TGTGCCAGCAGCTTATCCCCGGGACAGGGGGCTTCTAACTATGGCTACACCTTC
once,TRBV18,14,NA,TRBJ1-5,CASSPFIGDQPQHF,TGTGCCAGCTCACCGTTCATCGGTGATCAGCCCCAGCATTTT
NA,TRBV5-1,16,TRBD2,TRBJ2-4,CASSLELAGPKNIQYF,TGCGCCAGCAGCTTGGAACTAGCGGGGCCCAAAAACATTCAGTACTTC
NA,TRBV30,15,NA,TRBJ1-3,CASNRGQSSGNTIYF,TGTGCCTCGAACCGAGGACAGAGCTCTGGAAACACCATATATTTT
NA,TRBV19,13,NA,TRBJ2-5,CASSIDLGGTQYF,TGTGCCAGTAGTATAGATCTGGGGGGGACCCAGTACTTC
NA,TRBV11-2,15,NA,TRBJ1-2,CASSLRAGLNYGYTF,TGTGCCAGCAGCCTTAGGGCAGGGCTGAACTATGGCTACACCTTC
NA,TRBV6-5,14,NA,TRBJ2-6,CASSFISGANVLTF,TGTGCCAGCAGTTTTATCTCTGGGGCCAACGTCCTGACTTTC
once,TRBV12-1,16,NA,TRBJ2-2,CASSFDPGSNTGELFF,TGTGCCAGCAGCTTTGATCCGGGGTCAAACACCGGGGAGCTGTTTTTT
NA,TRBV5-1,15,TRBD1,TRBJ2-7,CASSHRQGGTGEQYF,TGCGCCAGCAGCCACCGACAGGGTGGGACGGGGGAGCAGTACTTC
NA,TRBV5-1,16,NA,TRBJ2-5,CASSPLSGSSEETQYF,TGCGCCAGCAGCCCCCTCTCAGGGTCGTCGGAAGAGACCCAGTACTTC
NA,TRBV7-2,15,TRBD1,TRBJ2-7,CASSLGGTGLYEQYF,TGTGCCAGCAGCTTAGGCGGGACAGGGCTTTACGAGCAGTACTTC
NA,TRBV19,14,NA,TRBJ2-2,CASRVGLTGGELFF,TGTGCCAGTAGGGTTGGGTTGACGGGCGGGGAGCTGTTTTTT
NA,TRBV30,18,TRBD1,TRBJ2-6,CAWSVPGQGISGANVLTF,TGTGCCTGGAGTGTCCCCGGACAGGGGATCTCTGGGGCCAACGTCCTGACTTTC
NA,TRBV6-1,16,TRBD1,TRBJ1-2,CASSEGFTGGDYGYTF,TGTGCCAGCAGTGAAGGATTTACAGGGGGGGACTATGGCTACACCTTC
NA,TRBV2,13,NA,TRBJ2-7,CASSTTHSGEQYF,TGTGCCAGCAGTACGACACACTCGGGGGAGCAGTACTTC
NA,TRBV4-1,17,TRBD2,TRBJ2-3,CASSPPLLAGSTDTQYF,TGCGCCAGCAGCCCACCCTTGCTAGCGGGGAGCACAGATACGCAGTATTTT
NA,TRBV30,16,TRBD1,TRBJ1-1,CAWRERQGLLNTEAFF,TGTGCCTGGAGGGAACGACAGGGCCTACTGAACACTGAAGCTTTCTTT
NA,TRBV4-2,11,NA,TRBJ1-1,CASSRTGEAFF,TGTGCCAGCAGCCGCACAGGGGAAGCTTTCTTT
NA,TRBV30,15,TRBD2,TRBJ2-2,CAWSLAGVGTGELFF,TGTGCCTGGAGTTTAGCGGGAGTGGGCACCGGGGAGCTGTTTTTT
once,TRBV9,15,TRBD1,TRBJ1-1,CASSPRTGSNTEAFF,TGTGCCAGCAGCCCTAGGACAGGCTCGAACACTGAAGCTTTCTTT
NA,TRBV7-2,14,NA,TRBJ2-3,CASSLARVTDTQYF,TGTGCCAGCAGCCTAGCCCGGGTCACAGATACGCAGTATTTT
NA,TRBV29-1,14,NA,TRBJ1-1,CSVVLGSERGKAFF,TGCAGCGTTGTGCTAGGGAGCGAAAGAGGGAAGGCTTTCTTT
NA,TRBV11-2,15,NA,TRBJ1-1,CASSARTGKDTEAFF,TGTGCCAGCAGCGCTCGAACAGGGAAAGACACTGAAGCTTTCTTT
once,TRBV28,13,NA,TRBJ1-5,CASRGRVTQPQHF,TGTGCCAGCAGGGGGCGAGTAACTCAGCCCCAGCATTTT
NA,TRBV18,13,NA,TRBJ2-7,CASSPLRGNEQYF,TGTGCCAGCTCACCACTCAGGGGTAACGAGCAGTACTTC
NA,TRBV7-2,12,NA,TRBJ1-1,CASSWGLTEAFF,TGTGCCAGCAGCTGGGGGCTGACTGAAGCTTTCTTT
NA,TRBV5-4,13,NA,TRBJ1-1,CASSTDSHTEAFF,TGTGCCAGCAGCACCGACAGTCACACTGAAGCTTTCTTT
NA,TRBV19,16,TRBD1,TRBJ2-4,CASSPGTGVLKNIQYF,TGTGCCAGTAGTCCCGGGACAGGGGTTCTTAAAAACATTCAGTACTTC
once,TRBV11-2,18,TRBD2,TRBJ2-1,CASSSHLASGRAGNEQFF,TGTGCCAGCAGCTCCCACCTCGCTAGCGGGAGGGCCGGCAATGAGCAGTTCTTC
NA,TRBV4-2,15,TRBD1,TRBJ2-1,CASSRNTGGSNEQFF,TGTGCCAGCAGCCGGAATACAGGGGGCTCAAATGAGCAGTTCTTC
NA,TRBV7-9,14,TRBD1,TRBJ2-7,CASSPRTGDHEQYF,TGTGCCAGCAGCCCCAGGACAGGGGACCACGAGCAGTACTTC
NA,TRBV10-1,15,TRBD1,TRBJ2-3,CASSEMRTGPDTQYF,TGCGCCAGCAGTGAGATGCGGACAGGGCCAGATACGCAGTATTTT
NA,TRBV5-1,15,TRBD2,TRBJ2-7,CASSLVLAGDYEQYF,TGCGCCAGCAGCTTGGTCCTAGCGGGGGATTACGAGCAGTACTTC
NA,TRBV20-1,11,NA,TRBJ2-3,CSARLGQMQYF,TGCAGTGCTAGACTTGGACAGATGCAGTATTTT
once,TRBV6-4,16,TRBD2,TRBJ2-1,CARGTSGLNPYYEQFF,TGTGCCAGGGGGACTAGCGGGTTAAATCCTTACTATGAGCAGTTCTTC
NA,TRBV13,16,TRBD2,TRBJ2-2,CASCRRAGVNTGELFF,TGTGCCAGCTGCCGAAGAGCGGGGGTAAACACCGGGGAGCTGTTTTTT
NA,TRBV19,13,TRBD1,TRBJ1-1,CASRGQGHTEAFF,TGTGCCAGTAGGGGACAGGGACACACTGAAGCTTTCTTT
NA,TRBV2,13,NA,TRBJ1-2,CASRWTANYGYTF,TGTGCCAGCCGGTGGACAGCTAACTATGGCTACACCTTC
once,TRBV5-1,15,TRBD2,TRBJ2-3,CASSLGREGTDTQYF,TGCGCCAGCAGCTTGGGGCGGGAGGGCACAGATACGCAGTATTTT
NA,TRBV5-1,14,NA,TRBJ1-5,CASSWGPTNQPQHF,TGCGCCAGCAGCTGGGGGCCCACCAATCAGCCCCAGCATTTT
NA,TRBV5-1,15,NA,TRBJ2-1,CASSLQGGAYNEQFF,TGCGCCAGCAGCTTGCAGGGTGGCGCCTACAATGAGCAGTTCTTC
NA,TRBV9,16,TRBD1,TRBJ2-7,CASSVDYRGRTYEQYF,TGTGCCAGCAGCGTAGACTACAGGGGGCGCACCTACGAGCAGTACTTC